Shown below are 22 T cell receptor beta chains from a single sample sequenced in a study of T cell changes during pregnancy in multiple sclerosis. Sequencing was performed with immunoSEQ multiplex PCR; in TCRdb, only in-frame clones are kept and a portion is missing. This table has 30,000 to 45,000 clones, more than 85% appearing once. The sequences come from CD8+ T cells from peripheral blood mononuclear cells, collected in the first trimester of pregnancy. These TCRs come from a female donor with multiple sclerosis, enrolled in a pregnancy study.

The chain uses TRBV4-1 and TRBJ2-3, with TRBD2 matching 9 bases. The CDR3 contains 14 residues. Germline trimming cut 3 bases from V and 7 bases from J; bases unmatched to any gene: 5. The germline V gene has CDR1 MGHRA and CDR2 YSYEKL. DNA for the CDR3: TGCGCCAGCAGCCAGGCTAGCGGGGACAATACGCAGTATTTT. It specifies CASSQASGDNTQYF.

The V gene is TRBV7-9, the J gene TRBJ1-1; D is uncertain. Germline V gives CDR1 SEHNR, CDR2 FQNEAQ (reference sequence). This CDR3 spans 12 amino acids. V was trimmed by 0 bases and J by 7 bases, leaving 6 bases between them. The CDR3 DNA sequence: TGTGCCAGCAGCTTAGCAGCAATTGAAGCTTTCTTT. Amino acids: CASSLAAIEAFF.

The CDR3 DNA reads TGTGCCAGCAGCCCCCCGGGGGTTAGCACAGATACGCAGTATTTT. Encoded protein: CASSPPGVSTDTQYF. V usage is TRBV7-9 and J usage is TRBJ2-3; weak D call: TRBD2 (6 bases). The V and J ends lost 5 bases and 0 bases respectively, with 12 bases between them. The CDR3 is 15 amino acids. Germline CDR1 reads SEHNR; CDR2 reads FQNEAQ (reference sequence).

CDR3 nucleotide sequence: TGTGCCAGCAGCTTAGTGGGAGCCTTGTATGGCTACACCTTC. This codes for CASSLVGALYGYTF. The rearrangement joins TRBV11-2 to TRBJ1-2; no clear D gene. In germline, CDR1 is SGHAT, CDR2 FQNNGV. The V and J ends lost 1 base and 5 bases respectively, with 11 bases between them. CDR3 length equals 14 residues.

V is TRBV11-3 and J is TRBJ2-3, with a tentative D call TRBD2 (7 bases). The ends were cut back, 5 bases at V and 10 bases at J, with 22 bases in the middle. The V gene's germline CDR1 is SGHNT and CDR2 YENEEA. The CDR3 length is 15 residues. This chain's CDR3 is CASSPGTGGVGAQYF. In DNA form, the CDR3 reads TGTGCCAGCAGCCCGGGAACGGGGGGCGTAGGAGCGCAGTATTTT.

This chain connects TRBV9 to TRBJ2-2; 10 bases are a match to TRBD2. Germline V gene sequence: CDR1 SGDLS, CDR2 YYNGEE. The V gene end was trimmed by 3 bases and the J gene end by 4 bases; junction bases not matched to a gene: 6. CDR3 size: 16 residues. The CDR3 region has the DNA TGTGCCAGCAGCGGTGAAGCGGGGGGGCGCACCGGGGAGCTGTTTTTT. Its protein product is CASSGEAGGRTGELFF.

V is TRBV5-1 and J is TRBJ2-5; D remains ambiguous. In germline, CDR1 is SGHRS, CDR2 YFSETQ. V was shortened by 1 base and J by 5 bases, with 3 bases between the two germline ends. This CDR3 spans 11 amino acids. The CDR3 DNA is TGCGCCAGCAGCTTGCGGGAGACCCAGTACTTC. Translating it yields CASSLRETQYF.

CDR3 in amino acids: CASSTGAWNTEAFF. The DNA for the CDR3 is TGTGCCAGCAGTACAGGGGCCTGGAACACTGAAGCTTTCTTT. The chain combines TRBV6-5 with TRBJ1-1, with 7 bases identical to TRBD1. The junction had 4 bases not matched to a gene; V was cut back by 5 bases and J by 1 base. The CDR3 has 14 residues. Germline CDR1 MNHEY, CDR2 SVGAGI.

The chain recombines TRBV4-1 with TRBJ2-5; 7 bases are a match to TRBD1. Germline V gene sequence: CDR1 MGHRA, CDR2 YSYEKL. The CDR3 has 14 residues. V lost 4 bases, J lost 3 bases, and 5 bases stayed unmatched. CDR3 in amino acids: CASSPRGNEETQYF. Here the CDR3 DNA reads TGCGCCAGCAGCCCCAGGGGGAACGAAGAGACCCAGTACTTC.

The chain uses TRBV9 and TRBJ1-6; D call uncertain. Germline CDR1 is SGDLS and CDR2 is YYNGEE. This CDR3 is built from 15 residues. Trimming shortened V by 1 base and J by 0 bases, and 5 bases separated the two germline ends. CDR3 sequence: CASSVTSSYNSPLHF. The CDR3 DNA sequence: TGTGCCAGCAGCGTAACGAGCTCCTATAATTCACCCCTCCACTTT.

The V call is TRBV7-9, the J call TRBJ2-1; TRBD2 matches 9 bases. After removal of 4 bases from V and 2 bases from J, the junction contained 6 bases not matched to a gene. This CDR3 has 16 amino acids. Looked up from germline, CDR1 is SEHNR and CDR2 is FQNEAQ (reference sequence). The CDR3 loop is CASSSTQRGAYNEQFF. For the CDR3, the DNA is TGTGCCAGCAGCTCCACACAGCGGGGGGCCTACAATGAGCAGTTCTTC.

The chain employs TRBV6-5 and TRBJ1-2, with D unresolved. Germline CDR1 MNHEY, CDR2 SVGAGI. V shed 0 bases and J shed 0 bases, with 11 bases lying between them. The CDR3 runs to 16 residues. CDR3 nucleotide sequence: TGTGCCAGCAGTTACTCTGTCGACGGAGCTAACTATGGCTACACCTTC. Translation: CASSYSVDGANYGYTF.

A word on this clone: Being one base from a much bigger clone, this may be a read error. The genes are TRBV9 and TRBJ2-7, with 12 bases that match TRBD1. Germline loops: CDR1 SGDLS, CDR2 YYNGEE. V lost 4 bases and J lost 2; bases outside the gene matches: 4. The CDR3 has 15 residues. The CDR3 DNA follows: TGTGCCAGCAGCTCGGGGACAGGGGGCCCCTACGAGCAGTACTTC. Translated, it gives CASSSGTGGPYEQYF.

The chain is built from TRBV5-6 and TRBJ2-7; 8 nucleotides match TRBD2. From germline, CDR1 is SGHDT and CDR2 YYEEEE. This CDR3 has 16 amino acids. Trimming took 0 bases from V and 3 from J; bases not matched to a gene: 8. The CDR3 is CASSLAWRGVFYEQYF. Written as DNA, the CDR3 is TGTGCCAGCAGCTTGGCGTGGCGGGGGGTATTCTACGAGCAGTACTTC.

This chain's CDR3 is CASSQNTGPATEAFF. CDR3 coding DNA: TGCGCCAGCAGCCAAAATACAGGGCCGGCCACTGAAGCTTTCTTT. The J gene is TRBJ1-1, the V gene TRBV4-1; D possibly corresponds to TRBD1 (6 bases). The V and J ends lost 2 bases and 4 bases respectively, with 14 bases between them. Germline V lookup: CDR1 MGHRA, CDR2 YSYEKL. The CDR3 contains 15 residues.

The V gene is TRBV5-8, the J gene TRBJ1-1, with D unresolved. The germline gives CDR1 SGHTS, CDR2 YDEGEE. V was cut by 4 bases and J by 0 bases, with 7 bases left in between. The CDR3 consists of 13 residues. The CDR3 spells CASSPGLNTEAFF. CDR3 coding DNA: TGTGCCAGCAGCCCGGGGTTGAACACTGAAGCTTTCTTT.

This clone was seen a single time. This rearrangement joins TRBV9 to TRBJ1-2; 10 nucleotides match TRBD1. The germline gives CDR1 SGDLS, CDR2 YYNGEE. The V segment lost 5 bases and the J segment 8 bases; nucleotides outside the gene matches: 9. The length of the CDR3 is 14 residues. CDR3 protein: CASSLDRGHRGYTF. The CDR3 region has the DNA TGTGCCAGCAGTCTTGACAGGGGGCATCGGGGCTACACCTTC.

This chain joins TRBV2 and TRBJ1-5, with 7 bases that match TRBD1. The CDR3 runs to 15 residues. Trimming at V came to 6 bases and at J to 2 bases, leaving 7 bases not matched to a gene. The germline V gene encodes CDR1 SNHLY and CDR2 FYNNEI. The CDR3 reads CASSGQGVGNQPQHF. CDR3 sequence (DNA): TGTGCCAGCAGCGGTCAGGGGGTTGGCAATCAGCCCCAGCATTTT.

The rearrangement uses TRBV6-1 and TRBJ1-3; 11 bases fit TRBD1. Trimming cost V 2 bases and J 8 bases; bases outside gene matches: 5. Germline V gives CDR1 MNHNS, CDR2 SASEGT. The CDR3 is made up of 15 amino acids. The CDR3 sequence: CASSEWTGGVYTIYF. As DNA, the CDR3 is TGTGCCAGCAGTGAATGGACAGGGGGCGTTTACACCATATATTTT.

The CDR3 sequence is CASSLELSGPLGEKLFF. Written as DNA, the CDR3 is TGTGCCAGCAGCTTAGAACTCAGCGGTCCTTTGGGTGAAAAACTGTTTTTT. The chain uses TRBV7-9 and TRBJ1-4; D is unclear. Between the trimmed V and J ends, which lost 1 base and 7 bases, there was a span of 19 bases. The germline gives CDR1 SEHNR, CDR2 FQNEAQ (reference sequence). The CDR3 has 17 amino acids.

This chain joins TRBV6-1 and TRBJ1-1, with 7 bases lining up with TRBD1. J lost 0 bases, V lost 5 bases, and 6 bases had no gene match. The V gene's germline CDR1 is MNHNS and CDR2 SASEGT. The CDR3 extends over 15 amino acids. The CDR3 is CASSPGTAMNTEAFF. The CDR3 nucleotides are TGTGCCAGCAGTCCGGGGACAGCCATGAACACTGAAGCTTTCTTT.

The chain links TRBV4-1 to TRBJ2-7; D is unresolved. The CDR3 is 16 residues long. Trimming cost V 0 bases and J 2 bases, with 14 bases left between them. Germline V gene lookup returns CDR1 MGHRA and CDR2 YSYEKL. The CDR3 loop is CASSQDSGLNAYEQYF. The CDR3 DNA sequence: TGCGCCAGCAGCCAAGATAGTGGGCTTAACGCCTACGAGCAGTACTTC.